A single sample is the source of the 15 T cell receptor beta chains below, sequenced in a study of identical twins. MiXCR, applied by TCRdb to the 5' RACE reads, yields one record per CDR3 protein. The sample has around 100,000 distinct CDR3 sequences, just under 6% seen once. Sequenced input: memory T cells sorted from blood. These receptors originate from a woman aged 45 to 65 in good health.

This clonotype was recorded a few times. CDR3 DNA: TGCAGTGCTCCTCAGCTAGCGGGCGGCCAGGGGGGTGCCGGGGAGCTGTTTTTT. This encodes CSAPQLAGGQGGAGELFF. The rearrangement links TRBV20-1 to TRBJ2-2; a possible D gene is TRBD2 (8 bases). With 5 bases removed from V and 6 bases from J, the gap between germline ends came to 28 bases. The CDR3 has 18 residues. The germline CDR1 and CDR2 sequences are DFQATT and SNEGSKA (reference sequence).

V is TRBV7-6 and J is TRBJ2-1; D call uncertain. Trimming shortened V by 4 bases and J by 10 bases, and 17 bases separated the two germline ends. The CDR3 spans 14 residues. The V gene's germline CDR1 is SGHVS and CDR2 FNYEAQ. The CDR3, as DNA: TGTGCCAGCAGCTCCGAGGTAACGGTCTGGGAGCAGTTCTTC. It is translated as CASSSEVTVWEQFF.

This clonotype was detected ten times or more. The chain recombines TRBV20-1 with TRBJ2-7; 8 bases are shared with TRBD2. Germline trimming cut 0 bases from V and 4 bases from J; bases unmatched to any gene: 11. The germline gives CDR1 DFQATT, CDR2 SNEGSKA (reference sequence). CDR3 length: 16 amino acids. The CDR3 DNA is TGCAGTGCTAGAGATCCCGATAGCGGGAAGGCTTACGAGCAGTACTTC. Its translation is CSARDPDSGKAYEQYF.

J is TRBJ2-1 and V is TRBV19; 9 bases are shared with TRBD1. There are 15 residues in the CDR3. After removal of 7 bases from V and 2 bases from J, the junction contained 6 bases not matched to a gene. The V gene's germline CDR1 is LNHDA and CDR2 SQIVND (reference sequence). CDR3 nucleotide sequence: TGTGCCAGTATCCCAGACAGGGGGGCCTACAATGAGCAGTTCTTC. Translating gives CASIPDRGAYNEQFF. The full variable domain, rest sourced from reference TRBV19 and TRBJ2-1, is DGGITQSPKYLFRKEGQNVTLSCEQNLNHDAMYWYRQDPGQGLRLIYYSQIVNDFQKGDIAEGYSVSREKKESFPLTVTSAQKNPTAFYLCASIPDRGAYNEQFFGPGTRLTVL.

CDR3 DNA sequence: TGCGCCAGCAGCCTAAACCGGGACACCTCTGGAAACACCATATATTTT. It translates to CASSLNRDTSGNTIYF. The gene calls are TRBV5-1 and TRBJ1-3, with D tentatively TRBD1 (6 bases). V lost 4 bases to trimming and J lost 0 bases, with 14 bases between them. CDR3 size: 16 residues. The germline CDR1 and CDR2 sequences are SGHRS and YFSETQ. Filled out from reference TRBV5-1 and TRBJ1-3, the complete variable domain reads KAGVTQTPRYLIKTRGQQVTLSCSPISGHRSVSWYQQTPGQGLQFLFEYFSETQRNKGNFPGRFSGRQFSNSRSEMNVSTLELGDSALYLCASSLNRDTSGNTIYFGEGSWLTVV.

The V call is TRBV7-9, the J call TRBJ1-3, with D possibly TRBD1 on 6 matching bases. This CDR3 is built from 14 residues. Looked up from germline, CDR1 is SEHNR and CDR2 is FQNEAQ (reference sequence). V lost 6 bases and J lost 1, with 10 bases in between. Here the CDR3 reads CASSSGDSGNTIYF. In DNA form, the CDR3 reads TGTGCCAGCAGTTCAGGGGATTCTGGAAACACCATATATTTT.

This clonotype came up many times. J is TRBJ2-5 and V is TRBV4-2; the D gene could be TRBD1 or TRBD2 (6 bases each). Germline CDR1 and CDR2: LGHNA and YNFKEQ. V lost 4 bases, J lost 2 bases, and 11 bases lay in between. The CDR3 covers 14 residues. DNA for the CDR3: TGTGCCAGCAGCCTTGGAGGGGGACAAGAGACCCAGTACTTC. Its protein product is CASSLGGGQETQYF.

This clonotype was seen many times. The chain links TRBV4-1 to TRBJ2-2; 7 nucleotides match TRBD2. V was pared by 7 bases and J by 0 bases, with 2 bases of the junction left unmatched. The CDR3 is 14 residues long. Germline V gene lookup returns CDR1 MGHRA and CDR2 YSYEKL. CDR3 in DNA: TGCGCCAGCAAAAGCGGGGCGAACACCGGGGAGCTGTTTTTT. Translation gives CASKSGANTGELFF.

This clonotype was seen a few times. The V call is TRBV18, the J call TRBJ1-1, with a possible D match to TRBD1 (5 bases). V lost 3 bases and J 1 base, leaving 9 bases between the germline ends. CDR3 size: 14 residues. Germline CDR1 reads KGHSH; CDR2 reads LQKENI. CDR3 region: CASSPNDRNTEAFF. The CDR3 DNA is TGTGCCAGCTCACCCAACGACAGGAACACTGAAGCTTTCTTT.

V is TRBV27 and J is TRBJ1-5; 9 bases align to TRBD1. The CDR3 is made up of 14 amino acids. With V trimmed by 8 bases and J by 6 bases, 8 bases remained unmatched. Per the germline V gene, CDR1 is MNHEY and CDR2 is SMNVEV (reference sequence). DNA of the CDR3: TGTGCCAGCTCGGGACAGGGAGGGAGTCAGCCCCAGCATTTT. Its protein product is CASSGQGGSQPQHF.

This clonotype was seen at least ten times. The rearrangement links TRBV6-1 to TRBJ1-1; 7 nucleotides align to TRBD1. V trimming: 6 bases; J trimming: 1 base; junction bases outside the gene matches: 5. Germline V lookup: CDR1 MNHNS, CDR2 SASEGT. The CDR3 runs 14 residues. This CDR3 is CASSVGQENTEAFF. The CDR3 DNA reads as TGTGCCAGCAGCGTCGGACAGGAGAACACTGAAGCTTTCTTT.

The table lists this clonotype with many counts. Written as DNA, the CDR3 is TGTGCCAGCAGCGCTATGTACCAAGAGACCCAGTACTTC. Translation gives CASSAMYQETQYF. The chain has TRBV9 and TRBJ2-5; D call uncertain. V dropped 3 bases and J dropped 0 bases, with 6 bases sitting between them. The CDR3 is made up of 13 amino acids. From germline, CDR1 is SGDLS and CDR2 YYNGEE.

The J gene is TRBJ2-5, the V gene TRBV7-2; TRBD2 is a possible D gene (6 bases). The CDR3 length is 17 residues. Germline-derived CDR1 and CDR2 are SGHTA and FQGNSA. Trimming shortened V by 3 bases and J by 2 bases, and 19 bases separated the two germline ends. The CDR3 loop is CASSFTRPGLSQETQYF. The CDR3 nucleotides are TGTGCCAGCAGCTTTACCCGACCGGGACTGTCGCAAGAGACCCAGTACTTC.

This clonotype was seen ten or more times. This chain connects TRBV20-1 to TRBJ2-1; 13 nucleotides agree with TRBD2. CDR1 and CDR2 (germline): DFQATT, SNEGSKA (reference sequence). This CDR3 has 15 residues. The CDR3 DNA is TGCAGCCCTCTCCCACTAGCGGGAGGGGCCAATGAGCAGTTCTTC. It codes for CSPLPLAGGANEQFF.

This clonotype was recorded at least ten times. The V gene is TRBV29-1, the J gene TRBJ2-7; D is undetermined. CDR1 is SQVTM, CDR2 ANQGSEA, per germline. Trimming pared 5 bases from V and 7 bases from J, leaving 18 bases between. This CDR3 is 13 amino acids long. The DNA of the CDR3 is TGCAGCGTTCGAGCCGTCGCCGGTGGAGAGCAGTACGTC. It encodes CSVRAVAGGEQYV.